Listed below are T cell receptor beta chains from one sample, sequenced in a study of T-cell reconstitution after alpha-beta-depleted transplantation in children. One entry per CDR3 protein, called by TCRdb with MiXCR from the PCR reads. The sample contains 90,000 to 130,000 distinct CDR3 sequences, 10% of which appear only once. Sequences were derived from PBMCs, sampled before TCRalphabeta/CD19-depleted stem cell transplant. These receptors came from a boy aged 2-15 years with acute lymphoblastic leukemia, due to receive a stem cell transplant. Each CDR3 is given with its conserved first and last residue. D genes are given only for firm matches. For some rows the clone size is stated as once, few or many, or as a class when expanded; others skip it.

J: TRBJ1-1
V: TRBV10-3
length: 14
D: NA
size: few
DNA: TGTGCCATCAGTGAGTCGAAGGTGTACACTGAAGCTTTCTTT
CDR3: CAISESKVYTEAFF

J: TRBJ2-3
V: TRBV21-1
length: 19
D: NA
size: NA
DNA: TGTGCCAGCAGCAAAGTTGTCTCTAGCGGGAGGGCCGGCACAGATACGCAGTATTTT
CDR3: CASSKVVSSGRAGTDTQYF

J: TRBJ2-3
V: TRBV7-7
length: 13
D: NA
size: many
DNA: TGTGCTAGCAGCTTATCTCAAGGAGATACGCAGTATTTT
CDR3: CASSLSQGDTQYF

J: TRBJ2-1
V: TRBV6-5
length: 14
D: NA
size: NA
DNA: TGTGCCAGCACCCCGGGCCAACTTGGGCATGAGCAGTTCTTC
CDR3: CASTPGQLGHEQFF

J: TRBJ1-2
V: TRBV6-5
length: 13
D: NA
size: NA
DNA: TGTGCCAGCAGTTATGCGGGGGCAGGAGGCTACACCTTC
CDR3: CASSYAGAGGYTF

J: TRBJ1-3
V: TRBV6-5
length: 15
D: NA
size: few
DNA: TGTGCCAGCAGTTACTCGAGTGCCTCTGGAAACACCATATATTTT
CDR3: CASSYSSASGNTIYF

J: TRBJ2-4
V: TRBV29-1
length: 15
D: TRBD1
size: many
DNA: TGCAGCGTGCGGGGACAGGCGCGTATTTGGGACATTCAGTACTTC
CDR3: CSVRGQARIWDIQYF

J: TRBJ2-7
V: TRBV7-6
length: 16
D: TRBD2
size: NA
DNA: TGTGCCAGCAGCCCGACCGGGACTAGCGGGTGCTACGAGCAGTACTTC
CDR3: CASSPTGTSGCYEQYF

J: TRBJ2-1
V: TRBV5-5
length: 13
D: NA
size: many
DNA: TGTGCCAGCAGTTCAAGGTCCTACAATGAGCAGTTCTTC
CDR3: CASSSRSYNEQFF

J: TRBJ1-3
V: TRBV27
length: 14
D: TRBD1
size: many
DNA: TGTGCCAGCAGTAGACAGGGCTCTGGAAACACCATATATTTT
CDR3: CASSRQGSGNTIYF

J: TRBJ2-5
V: TRBV5-1
length: 15
D: NA
size: many
DNA: TGCGCCAGCAGCTCGGACGGGCGGGGAGGAGAGACCCAGTACTTC
CDR3: CASSSDGRGGETQYF

J: TRBJ2-2
V: TRBV27
length: 13
D: NA
size: many
DNA: TGTGCCAGCAGTTTATCCCTCACCGGGGAGCTGTTTTTT
CDR3: CASSLSLTGELFF

J: TRBJ2-1
V: TRBV29-1
length: 13
D: NA
size: NA
DNA: TGCAGCGGAAATGTAAACTCCTACAATGAGCAGTTCTTC
CDR3: CSGNVNSYNEQFF

J: TRBJ2-3
V: TRBV11-2
length: 15
D: TRBD2
size: NA
DNA: TGTGCCAGCAGCTACACTAGCGGGAGACCAGATACGCAGTATTTT
CDR3: CASSYTSGRPDTQYF

J: TRBJ1-1
V: TRBV7-9
length: 14
D: NA
size: NA
DNA: TGTGCCAGCAGCCGGGGGGCGGGGAGGACTGAAGCTTTCTTT
CDR3: CASSRGAGRTEAFF

J: TRBJ2-4
V: TRBV29-1
length: 12
D: NA
size: many
DNA: TGCAGCGTTGGTCGGAGCGACAACATTCAGTACTTC
CDR3: CSVGRSDNIQYF

J: TRBJ2-3
V: TRBV20-1
length: 12
D: NA
size: many
DNA: TGCAGCTCGACGGATAGCACAGATACGCAGTATTTT
CDR3: CSSTDSTDTQYF

J: TRBJ1-6
V: TRBV7-3
length: 13
D: NA
size: few
DNA: TGTGCCAGCAGCTTGGCAGGGGATTCACCCCTCCACTTT
CDR3: CASSLAGDSPLHF

J: TRBJ2-7
V: TRBV2
length: 15
D: TRBD2
size: NA
DNA: TGTGCCAGCAGCCGTGCCGGGAGGGAGAATGGCGAGCAGTACTTC
CDR3: CASSRAGRENGEQYF

J: TRBJ2-7
V: TRBV29-1
length: 12
D: NA
size: many
DNA: TGCAGCGTTGAAGATACAGCCTACGAGCAGTACTTC
CDR3: CSVEDTAYEQYF

J: TRBJ1-2
V: TRBV20-1
length: 14
D: NA
size: few
DNA: TGCAGTGCCAGGAAGGCGTCCTCTAACTATGGCTACACCTTC
CDR3: CSARKASSNYGYTF

J: TRBJ2-7
V: TRBV15
length: 13
D: NA
size: few
DNA: TGTGCCACCAGCAGAGACCAAGCGGACGAGCAGTACTTC
CDR3: CATSRDQADEQYF

J: TRBJ1-2
V: TRBV11-2
length: 13
D: TRBD1
size: few
DNA: TGTGCCAGCAGCGAGGGACAGGACTATGGCTACACCTTC
CDR3: CASSEGQDYGYTF

J: TRBJ1-2
V: TRBV5-1
length: 13
D: TRBD1
size: NA
DNA: TGCGCCAGCAGCCCCGGACAGGGGAGAGGCTACACCTTC
CDR3: CASSPGQGRGYTF

J: TRBJ2-7
V: TRBV20-1
length: 11
D: NA
size: NA
DNA: TGCAGTGCTAGGGCTTACGGGGAGCAGTACTTC
CDR3: CSARAYGEQYF

J: TRBJ2-1
V: TRBV7-3
length: 13
D: NA
size: many
DNA: TGTGCCAGCAGAAAAGCGGAGAGATATGAGCAGTTCTTC
CDR3: CASRKAERYEQFF

J: TRBJ2-7
V: TRBV28
length: 16
D: NA
size: NA
DNA: TGTGCCAGCAGTTTAGGGGGGGCCATAACCATCTACGAGCAGTACTTC
CDR3: CASSLGGAITIYEQYF

J: TRBJ2-3
V: TRBV20-1
length: 14
D: NA
size: many
DNA: TGCAGTGCTAGTGGACTTTCTCTCTACGATACGCAGTATTTT
CDR3: CSASGLSLYDTQYF

J: TRBJ2-7
V: TRBV27
length: 14
D: NA
size: many
DNA: TGTGCCAGCAGTTTAAGTGTATGGGGTGCCGAGCAGTACTTC
CDR3: CASSLSVWGAEQYF

J: TRBJ2-2
V: TRBV5-1
length: 16
D: NA
size: few
DNA: TGCGCCAGCAGCTACCGGGGGCGGCAGAACACCGGGGAGCTGTTTTTT
CDR3: CASSYRGRQNTGELFF

J: TRBJ1-1
V: TRBV20-1
length: 13
D: TRBD1
size: many
DNA: TGCAGTGCTCACAGGGGGCAGGGCACTGAAGCTTTCTTT
CDR3: CSAHRGQGTEAFF

J: TRBJ1-2
V: TRBV12-3/TRBV12-4
length: 15
D: NA
size: few
DNA: TGTGCCAGCAGCCCACGACCCTTAACCCACTATGGCTACACCTTC
CDR3: CASSPRPLTHYGYTF

J: TRBJ2-7
V: TRBV18
length: 9
D: NA
size: many
DNA: TGTGCCAGCTCACCAGGCAGGTACTTC
CDR3: CASSPGRYF

J: TRBJ2-7
V: TRBV6-1
length: 13
D: NA
size: few
DNA: TGTGCCAGCAGGTTCAGGTCTCGGAACGAGCAGTACTTC
CDR3: CASRFRSRNEQYF

J: TRBJ2-5
V: TRBV5-6
length: 13
D: NA
size: NA
DNA: TGTGCCAGCAGCTTGGATGGGGTCGGGACCCAGTACTTC
CDR3: CASSLDGVGTQYF

J: TRBJ1-1
V: TRBV20-1
length: 14
D: TRBD1
size: NA
DNA: TGCAGTGTACTTAGGACAGGGGTGAACACTGAAGCTTTCTTT
CDR3: CSVLRTGVNTEAFF

J: TRBJ2-1
V: TRBV5-1
length: 16
D: TRBD2
size: NA
DNA: TGCGCCAGCAGCTTGGTGGGCGGGAGAAAGGACAATGAGCAGTTCTTC
CDR3: CASSLVGGRKDNEQFF

J: TRBJ2-7
V: TRBV28
length: 14
D: TRBD1
size: NA
DNA: TGTGCCAGCAGTTACCACAGGGGCTCCTACGAGCAGTACTTC
CDR3: CASSYHRGSYEQYF

J: TRBJ1-1
V: TRBV11-2
length: 13
D: NA
size: NA
DNA: TGTGCCAGCAGCCACGGGGAGAACACTGAAGCTTTCTTT
CDR3: CASSHGENTEAFF

J: TRBJ2-5
V: TRBV20-1
length: 14
D: NA
size: NA
DNA: TGCAGTGCGCCCAGGGGGGGGTACCAAGAGACCCAGTACTTC
CDR3: CSAPRGGYQETQYF

J: TRBJ2-3
V: TRBV12-3/TRBV12-4
length: 15
D: NA
size: few
DNA: TGTGCCAGCAGTTTTGGAGCCACGAGCCCAGATACGCAGTATTTT
CDR3: CASSFGATSPDTQYF

J: TRBJ1-5
V: TRBV12-3/TRBV12-4
length: 14
D: NA
size: many
DNA: TGTGCCAGCAGTTTCGGACTAGGGCATCAGCCCCAGCATTTT
CDR3: CASSFGLGHQPQHF

J: TRBJ2-1
V: TRBV14
length: 14
D: NA
size: NA
DNA: TGTGCCAGCAGCCAAGACAGGGTTAAAGATGAGCAGTTCTTC
CDR3: CASSQDRVKDEQFF

J: TRBJ2-7
V: TRBV14
length: 15
D: TRBD1
size: NA
DNA: TGTGCCAGCAGCCAAGATCAATGGACAGGGAGCGAGCAGTACTTC
CDR3: CASSQDQWTGSEQYF

J: TRBJ1-6
V: TRBV27
length: 16
D: NA
size: many
DNA: TGTGCCAGCAGTCCCCTGCCCGGGACGGGGAATTCACCCCTCCACTTT
CDR3: CASSPLPGTGNSPLHF

J: TRBJ2-5
V: TRBV5-1
length: 14
D: NA
size: few
DNA: TGCGCCAGCAGCTTGACAGATCGCAGGGAGACCCAGTACTTC
CDR3: CASSLTDRRETQYF

J: TRBJ1-1
V: TRBV5-1
length: 13
D: NA
size: NA
DNA: TGCGCCAGCAGCTTGGAGTCGAACACTGAAGCTTTCTTT
CDR3: CASSLESNTEAFF

J: TRBJ2-7
V: TRBV5-1
length: 15
D: TRBD1
size: NA
DNA: TGCGCCAGCAGCCCCACAGGGGGCGCGTCCTACGAGCAGTACTTC
CDR3: CASSPTGGASYEQYF

J: TRBJ2-5
V: TRBV10-3
length: 14
D: TRBD1
size: NA
DNA: TGTGCCATCAGGGGAAACGACAGGGGGGAGACCCAGTACTTC
CDR3: CAIRGNDRGETQYF

J: TRBJ2-5
V: TRBV20-1
length: 17
D: TRBD2
size: few
DNA: TGCAGTGCTAGATCCTCGGGAGGGCCGAAAGAGTCTGAGACCCAGTACTTC
CDR3: CSARSSGGPKESETQYF

J: TRBJ1-5
V: TRBV6-1
length: 14
D: NA
size: NA
DNA: TGTGCCAGCAGGGGACACTATAGCAATCAGCCCCAGCATTTT
CDR3: CASRGHYSNQPQHF

J: TRBJ2-2
V: TRBV5-5
length: 13
D: NA
size: many
DNA: TGTGCCAGCAGCTTAGATCCCACCGGGGAGCTGTTTTTT
CDR3: CASSLDPTGELFF

J: TRBJ2-7
V: TRBV15
length: 14
D: NA
size: NA
DNA: TGTGCCACCAGCAGAGATCGGGGGAGCTACGAGCAGTACTTC
CDR3: CATSRDRGSYEQYF

J: TRBJ2-1
V: TRBV29-1
length: 13
D: NA
size: many
DNA: TGCAGCGTTGAGAGCACTATGAGGCTTGAGCAGTTCTTC
CDR3: CSVESTMRLEQFF

J: TRBJ2-1
V: TRBV20-1
length: 15
D: NA
size: few
DNA: TGCAGTGCTTCCTCCGGGTTAGCCAGTTACAATGAGCAGTTCTTC
CDR3: CSASSGLASYNEQFF

J: TRBJ2-1
V: TRBV20-1
length: 15
D: TRBD2
size: NA
DNA: TGCAGTGCACCACCCGGACTAGCGACCTACAATGAGCAGTTCTTC
CDR3: CSAPPGLATYNEQFF

J: TRBJ1-5
V: TRBV7-9
length: 14
D: NA
size: few
DNA: TGTGCCAGCAGCCCCCGGGACACCTTTCAGCCCCAGCATTTT
CDR3: CASSPRDTFQPQHF

J: TRBJ2-2
V: TRBV12-3/TRBV12-4
length: 14
D: NA
size: many
DNA: TGTGCCAGCGCGGTCCTAACGAACACCGGGGAGCTGTTTTTT
CDR3: CASAVLTNTGELFF

J: TRBJ2-3
V: TRBV5-4
length: 14
D: NA
size: NA
DNA: TGTGCCAGCAGCTTAGGACCCTCAATGGATACGCAGTATTTT
CDR3: CASSLGPSMDTQYF